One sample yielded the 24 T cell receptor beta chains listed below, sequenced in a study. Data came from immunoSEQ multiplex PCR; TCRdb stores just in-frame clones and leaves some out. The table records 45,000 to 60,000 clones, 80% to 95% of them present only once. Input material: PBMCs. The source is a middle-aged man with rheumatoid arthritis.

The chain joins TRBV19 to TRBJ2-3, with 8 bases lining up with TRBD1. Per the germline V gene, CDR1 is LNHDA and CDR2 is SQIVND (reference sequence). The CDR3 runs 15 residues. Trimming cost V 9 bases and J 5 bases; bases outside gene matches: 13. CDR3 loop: CASGREQTGEDTQYF. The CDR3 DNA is TGTGCCAGCGGGCGAGAGCAGACAGGGGAAGATACGCAGTATTTT.

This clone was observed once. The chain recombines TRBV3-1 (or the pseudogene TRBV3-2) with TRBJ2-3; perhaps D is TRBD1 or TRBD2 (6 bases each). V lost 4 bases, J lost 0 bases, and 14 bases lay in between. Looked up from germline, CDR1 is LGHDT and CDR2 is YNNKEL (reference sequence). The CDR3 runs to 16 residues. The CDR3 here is CASSRGARPSTDTQYF. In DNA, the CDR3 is TGTGCCAGCAGCCGGGGGGCTCGACCTAGCACAGATACGCAGTATTTT.

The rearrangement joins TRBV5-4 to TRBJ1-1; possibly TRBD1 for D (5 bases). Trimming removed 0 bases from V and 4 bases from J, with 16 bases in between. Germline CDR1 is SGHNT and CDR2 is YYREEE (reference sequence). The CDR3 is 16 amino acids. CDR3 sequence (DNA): TGTGCCAGCAGCTTGGCAAACCAGGGCCCCGGCACTGAAGCTTTCTTT. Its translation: CASSLANQGPGTEAFF.

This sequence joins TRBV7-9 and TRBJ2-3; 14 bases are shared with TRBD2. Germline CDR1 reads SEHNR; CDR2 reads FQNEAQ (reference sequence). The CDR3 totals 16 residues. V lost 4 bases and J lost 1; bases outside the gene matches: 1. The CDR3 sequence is CASSSGLAGGTDTQYF. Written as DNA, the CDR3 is TGTGCCAGCAGCTCGGGACTAGCGGGAGGCACAGATACGCAGTATTTT.

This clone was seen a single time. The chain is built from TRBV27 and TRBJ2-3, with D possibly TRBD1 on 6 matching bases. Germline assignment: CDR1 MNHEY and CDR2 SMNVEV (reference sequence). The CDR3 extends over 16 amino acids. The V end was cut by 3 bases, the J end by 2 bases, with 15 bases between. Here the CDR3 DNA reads TGTGCCAGCAGTTTTCTCAGGGGACCCCACACAGATACGCAGTATTTT. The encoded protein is CASSFLRGPHTDTQYF.

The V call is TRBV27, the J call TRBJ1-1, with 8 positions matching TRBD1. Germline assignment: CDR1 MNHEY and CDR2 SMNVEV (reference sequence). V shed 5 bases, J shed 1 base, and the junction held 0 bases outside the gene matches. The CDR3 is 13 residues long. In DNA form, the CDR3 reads TGTGCCAGCAGTGACAGGGGGAACACTGAAGCTTTCTTT. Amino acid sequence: CASSDRGNTEAFF.

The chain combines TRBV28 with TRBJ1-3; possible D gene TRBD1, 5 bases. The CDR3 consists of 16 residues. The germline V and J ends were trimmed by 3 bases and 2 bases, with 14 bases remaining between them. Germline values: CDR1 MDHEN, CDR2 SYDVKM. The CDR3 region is CASSFSGLVAGNTIYF. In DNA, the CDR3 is TGTGCCAGCAGTTTCTCAGGGTTGGTGGCTGGAAACACCATATATTTT.

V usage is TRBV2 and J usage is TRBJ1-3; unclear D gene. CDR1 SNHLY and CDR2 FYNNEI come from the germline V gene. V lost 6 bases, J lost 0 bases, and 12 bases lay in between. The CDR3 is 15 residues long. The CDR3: CASSLGVSSGNTIYF. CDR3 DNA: TGTGCCAGCAGCCTGGGAGTTAGCTCTGGAAACACCATATATTTT.

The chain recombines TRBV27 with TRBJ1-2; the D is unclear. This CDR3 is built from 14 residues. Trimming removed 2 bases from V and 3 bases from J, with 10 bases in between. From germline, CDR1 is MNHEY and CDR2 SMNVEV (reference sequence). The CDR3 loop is CASSLRGGYYGYTF. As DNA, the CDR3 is TGTGCCAGCAGTTTACGGGGTGGCTACTATGGCTACACCTTC.

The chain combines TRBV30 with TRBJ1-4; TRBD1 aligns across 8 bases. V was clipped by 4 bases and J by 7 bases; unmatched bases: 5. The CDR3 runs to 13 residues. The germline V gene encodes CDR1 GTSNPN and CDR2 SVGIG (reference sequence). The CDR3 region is CAWIRDRGEKLFF. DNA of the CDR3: TGTGCCTGGATACGAGACAGGGGTGAAAAACTGTTTTTT. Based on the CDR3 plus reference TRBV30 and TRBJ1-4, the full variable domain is SQTIHQWPATLVQPVGSPLSLECTVEGTSNPNLYWYRQAAGRGLQLLFYSVGIGQISSEVPQNLSASRPQDRQFILSSKKLLLSDSGFYLCAWIRDRGEKLFFGSGTQLSVL.

The CDR3 sequence: CASSPTAASNQPQHF. As DNA, the CDR3 is TGCGCCAGCAGCCCGACCGCTGCATCCAATCAGCCCCAGCATTTT. The chain combines TRBV5-1 with TRBJ1-5, with no clear D. Germline loops: CDR1 SGHRS, CDR2 YFSETQ. V lost 4 bases, J lost 3 bases, and 14 bases lay in between. This CDR3 comprises 15 residues.

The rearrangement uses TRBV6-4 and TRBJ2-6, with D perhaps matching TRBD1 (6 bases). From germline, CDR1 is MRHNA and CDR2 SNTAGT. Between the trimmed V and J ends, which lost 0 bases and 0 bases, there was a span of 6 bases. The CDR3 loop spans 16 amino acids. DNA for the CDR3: TGTGCCAGCAGTGACTCAGGGGGCTCTGGGGCCAACGTCCTGACTTTC. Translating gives CASSDSGGSGANVLTF.

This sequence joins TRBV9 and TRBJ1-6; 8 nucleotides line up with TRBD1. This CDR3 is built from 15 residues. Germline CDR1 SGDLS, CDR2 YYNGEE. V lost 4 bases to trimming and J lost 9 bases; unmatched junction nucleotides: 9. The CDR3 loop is CASSPRTGKGSPLHF. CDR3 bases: TGTGCCAGCAGCCCCCGGACAGGGAAAGGTTCACCCCTCCACTTT.

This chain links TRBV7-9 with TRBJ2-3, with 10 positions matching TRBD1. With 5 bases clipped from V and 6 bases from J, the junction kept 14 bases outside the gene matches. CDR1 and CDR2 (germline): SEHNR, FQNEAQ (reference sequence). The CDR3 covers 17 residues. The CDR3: CASSRATTGQGEDTQYF. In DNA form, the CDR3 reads TGTGCCAGCAGCCGTGCTACCACCGGACAGGGGGAGGATACGCAGTATTTT.

CDR3 sequence: CASTGQGKTYEQYF. In nucleotides, the CDR3 is TGTGCCAGCACCGGACAGGGGAAAACCTACGAGCAGTACTTC. The chain uses TRBV2 and TRBJ2-7, with 9 nucleotides matching TRBD1. The CDR3 has 14 amino acids. J gave up 2 bases and V 7 bases, and 6 bases lay outside the gene matches. Germline assignment: CDR1 SNHLY and CDR2 FYNNEI.

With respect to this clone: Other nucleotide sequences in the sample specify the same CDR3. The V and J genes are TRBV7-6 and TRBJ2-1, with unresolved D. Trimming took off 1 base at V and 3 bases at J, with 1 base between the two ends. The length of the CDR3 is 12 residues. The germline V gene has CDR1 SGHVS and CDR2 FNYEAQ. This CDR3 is CASSLGYNEQFF. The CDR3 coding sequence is TGTGCCAGCAGCTTAGGCTACAATGAGCAGTTCTTC.

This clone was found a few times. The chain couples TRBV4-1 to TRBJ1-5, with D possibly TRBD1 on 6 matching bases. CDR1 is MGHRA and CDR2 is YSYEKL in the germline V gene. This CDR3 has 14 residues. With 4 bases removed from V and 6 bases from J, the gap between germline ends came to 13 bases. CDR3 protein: CASSLYRVGQPQHF. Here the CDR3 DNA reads TGCGCCAGCAGCCTTTACAGGGTGGGTCAGCCCCAGCATTTT.

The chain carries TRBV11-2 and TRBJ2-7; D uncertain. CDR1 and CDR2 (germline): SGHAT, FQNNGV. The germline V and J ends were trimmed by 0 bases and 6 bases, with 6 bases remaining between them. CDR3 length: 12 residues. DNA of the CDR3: TGTGCCAGCAGCTTAGAGGGTTTCGAGCAGTACTTC. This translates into CASSLEGFEQYF.

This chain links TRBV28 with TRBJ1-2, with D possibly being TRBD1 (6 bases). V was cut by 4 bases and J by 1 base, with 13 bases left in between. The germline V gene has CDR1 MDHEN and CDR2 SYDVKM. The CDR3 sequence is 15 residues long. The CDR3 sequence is CASSYTTGVNYGYTF. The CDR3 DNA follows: TGTGCCAGCAGTTACACGACAGGAGTTAACTATGGCTACACCTTC.

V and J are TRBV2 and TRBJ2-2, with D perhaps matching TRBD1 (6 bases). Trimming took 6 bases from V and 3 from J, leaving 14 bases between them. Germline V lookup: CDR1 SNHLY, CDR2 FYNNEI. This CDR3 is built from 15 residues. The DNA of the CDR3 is TGTGCCAGCAGCGCTCAGGGGATTGACACCGGGGAGCTGTTTTTT. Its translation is CASSAQGIDTGELFF.

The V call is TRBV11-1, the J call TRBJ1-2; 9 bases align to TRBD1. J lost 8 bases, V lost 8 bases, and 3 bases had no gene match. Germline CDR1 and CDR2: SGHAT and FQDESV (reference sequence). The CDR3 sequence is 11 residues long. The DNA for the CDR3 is TGTGCCAGCTGGGACAGGGACGGCTACACCTTC. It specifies CASWDRDGYTF.

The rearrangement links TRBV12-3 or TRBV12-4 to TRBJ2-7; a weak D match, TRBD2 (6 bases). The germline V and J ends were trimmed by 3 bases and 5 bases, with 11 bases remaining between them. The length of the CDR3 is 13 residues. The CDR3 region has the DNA TGTGCCAGCAGTTTCTCGGGGGTCGACGAGCAGTACTTC. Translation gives CASSFSGVDEQYF.

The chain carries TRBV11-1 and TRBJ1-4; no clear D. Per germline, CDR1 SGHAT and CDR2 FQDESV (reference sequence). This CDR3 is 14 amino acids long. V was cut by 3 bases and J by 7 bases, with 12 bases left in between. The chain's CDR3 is CASSLDQLGEKLFF. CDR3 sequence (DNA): TGTGCCAGCAGCTTGGACCAGCTGGGTGAAAAACTGTTTTTT.

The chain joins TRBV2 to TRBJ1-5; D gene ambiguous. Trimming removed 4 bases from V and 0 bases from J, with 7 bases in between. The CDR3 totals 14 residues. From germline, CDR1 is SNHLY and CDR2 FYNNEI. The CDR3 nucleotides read TGTGCCAGCAGTGCGGTAGATAGCAATCAGCCCCAGCATTTT. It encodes CASSAVDSNQPQHF.